This TCR beta chain was sequenced in a study of blood T cell repertoires in COVID-19. CDR1 is MDHEN, CDR2 SYDVKM, per germline. This CDR3 is 13 amino acids long. Trimming left V 6 bases short and J 2 bases short, with 11 bases between. Generated by immunoSEQ multiplex PCR, the TCRdb table keeps only in-frame clones and is missing some. The sample lists a few hundred thousand clones; around 87% were seen once. The receptor was isolated from a woman aged 45-65 years who had recovered from COVID-19. V usage is TRBV28 and J usage is TRBJ2-7, with TRBD2 as a possible D gene (5 bases). The specimen was peripheral blood. In nucleotides, the CDR3 is TGTGCCAGCAGGGAGGCGGGCCCCTACGAGCAGTACTTC. This translates into CASREAGPYEQYF.